These 21 T cell receptor beta chains share one sample of origin, sequenced in a study of siplizumab effects on memory and regulatory T cells. Clones were read by immunoSEQ multiplex PCR, and TCRdb kept only the in-frame ones, dropping some. The table includes around 87,000 clones, approximately 90% detected once. Sequenced material: CD4+ T cells sorted from blood. Receptor source: a human donor in good health.

V and J are TRBV28 and TRBJ2-7; 12 positions agree with TRBD2. CDR1 is MDHEN and CDR2 is SYDVKM in the germline V gene. This CDR3 is built from 15 residues. V lost 7 bases to trimming and J lost 2 bases; unmatched junction nucleotides: 6. The CDR3 DNA sequence: TGTGCCAGCACGGTCGGACTAGCGGGACCCTACGAGCAGTACTTC. Translated, it gives CASTVGLAGPYEQYF.

This clone came up a few times. CDR3 DNA: TGTGCCAGCAGCTATCTTTCCCTGGGACTAACCTACAATGAGCAGTTCTTC. This gives the protein CASSYLSLGLTYNEQFF. This chain joins TRBV13 and TRBJ2-1; TRBD2 agrees at 7 bases. V was pared by 4 bases and J by 2 bases, with 11 bases of the junction left unmatched. Germline CDR1 reads PRHDT; CDR2 reads FYEKMQ (reference sequence). The CDR3 length is 17 residues.

This sequence joins TRBV28 and TRBJ2-7; 9 bases are a match to TRBD1. The CDR3 runs to 16 residues. Germline assignment: CDR1 MDHEN and CDR2 SYDVKM. The V gene end was trimmed by 6 bases and the J gene end by 3 bases; junction bases not matched to a gene: 12. The chain's CDR3 is CASRSSIGQGSYEQYF. In DNA, the CDR3 is TGTGCCAGCAGATCTTCCATAGGACAGGGGAGCTACGAGCAGTACTTC.

The chain joins TRBV5-4 to TRBJ2-7; weak D call: TRBD2 (6 bases). This CDR3 region has 16 residues. V was shortened by 4 bases and J by 0 bases, with 17 bases between the two germline ends. Germline assignment: CDR1 SGHNT and CDR2 YYREEE (reference sequence). For the CDR3, the DNA is TGTGCCAGCAGCCCATCGGCGGGACGTCTCTCCTACGAGCAGTACTTC. It encodes CASSPSAGRLSYEQYF.

The rearrangement uses TRBV7-3 and TRBJ2-2, with 9 bases lining up with TRBD2. Germline CDR1 is SGHTA and CDR2 is FQGTGA. V lost 1 base, J lost 6 bases, and 6 bases stayed unmatched. The CDR3 runs 16 residues. In DNA, the CDR3 is TGTGCCAGCAGCTTAAACGGCGGGAGGGCCTCCGGGGAGCTGTTTTTT. Protein product: CASSLNGGRASGELFF.

The sample holds a few counts of this clone. The CDR3 loop is CSVAPGTSGSLQFF. CDR3 in DNA: TGCAGCGTGGCTCCCGGGACTAGCGGGAGCTTGCAGTTCTTC. The rearrangement joins TRBV29-1 to TRBJ2-1; 14 nucleotides align to TRBD2. This CDR3 has 14 amino acids. Per germline, CDR1 SQVTM and CDR2 ANQGSEA. V dropped 6 bases and J dropped 12; count of bases not matched to a gene: 10.

This rearrangement joins TRBV30 to TRBJ1-2, with D tentatively TRBD1 (5 bases). Trimming took 2 bases from V and 2 from J, leaving 9 bases between them. The CDR3 is 13 amino acids. CDR1 is GTSNPN and CDR2 is SVGIG in the germline V gene (reference sequence). The CDR3: CAWSSRGNYGYTF. In DNA, the CDR3 is TGTGCCTGGAGTAGCCGGGGGAACTATGGCTACACCTTC.

J is TRBJ2-5 and V is TRBV30, with 11 bases matching TRBD2. V shed 1 base and J 6 bases; nucleotides not matched to a gene: 13. Germline CDR1 reads GTSNPN; CDR2 reads SVGIG (reference sequence). The CDR3 contains 17 residues. CDR3 protein: CAWSAGLAGGFGQTQYF. The CDR3 DNA reads TGTGCCTGGAGTGCGGGGCTAGCGGGAGGCTTTGGCCAGACCCAGTACTTC.

The CDR3 protein is CASSPRTSASVGNEQFF. Written as DNA, the CDR3 is TGTGCCAGCAGCCCAAGGACTAGCGCCTCTGTGGGCAATGAGCAGTTCTTC. The J gene is TRBJ2-1, the V gene TRBV5-4, with 9 bases aligning to TRBD2. This CDR3 is built from 17 residues. Germline loops: CDR1 SGHNT, CDR2 YYREEE (reference sequence). V shed 4 bases and J 6 bases; nucleotides not matched to a gene: 14.

A few counts support this clone. The chain couples TRBV27 to TRBJ2-5, with a tentative D call TRBD2 (6 bases). Between the trimmed V and J ends, which lost 2 bases and 1 base, there was a span of 8 bases. Germline V gene data show CDR1 as MNHEY and CDR2 as SMNVEV (reference sequence). The CDR3 contains 14 residues. CDR3 in DNA: TGTGCCAGCAGTTTAATTAGCGGCCAAGAGACCCAGTACTTC. This translates into CASSLISGQETQYF.

This clone showed up just a few times. The chain is built from TRBV11-3 and TRBJ2-7; 10 bases align to TRBD1. The CDR3 covers 16 residues. Per germline, CDR1 SGHNT and CDR2 YENEEA. J was trimmed by 2 bases and V by 2 bases; bases with no gene match: 6. The CDR3 DNA follows: TGTGCCAGCAGCTTAATAATTGGGACAGGGGCCTACGAGCAGTACTTC. Its protein is CASSLIIGTGAYEQYF.

The rearrangement links TRBV6-1 to TRBJ2-2, with 7 bases matching TRBD2. Germline assignment: CDR1 MNHNS and CDR2 SASEGT. This CDR3 is built from 15 residues. The ends lost 5 bases at V and 1 base at J; junction bases unmatched: 4. The CDR3 DNA is TGTGCCAGCAGTTTGGCTAGCGGGAACACCGGGGAGCTGTTTTTT. Its protein product is CASSLASGNTGELFF.

This clone has more than one count but fewer than ten. The CDR3 region is CSAWTSGRDQFF. CDR3 sequence (DNA): TGCAGCGCCTGGACTAGCGGGAGGGACCAGTTCTTC. The chain carries TRBV29-1 and TRBJ2-1, with TRBD2 matching 15 bases. Germline CDR1 and CDR2: SQVTM and ANQGSEA. The J segment lost 13 bases and the V segment lost 7 bases, leaving 5 bases of the junction unmatched. This CDR3 has 12 residues.

This sequence joins TRBV19 and TRBJ2-1; the match to TRBD2 covers 7 bases. CDR3 length equals 13 residues. The germline CDR1 and CDR2 sequences are LNHDA and SQIVND (reference sequence). Trimming at V came to 6 bases and at J to 6 bases, leaving 5 bases not matched to a gene. CDR3 DNA: TGTGCCAGTAGCGTTCTAGCGGCCAATGAGCAGTTCTTC. Its translation: CASSVLAANEQFF. Supplemented by reference TRBV19 and TRBJ2-1, the full variable domain reads DGGITQSPKYLFRKEGQNVTLSCEQNLNHDAMYWYRQDPGQGLRLIYYSQIVNDFQKGDIAEGYSVSREKKESFPLTVTSAQKNPTAFYLCASSVLAANEQFFGPGTRLTVL.

This chain joins TRBV7-3 and TRBJ2-6; 7 nucleotides match TRBD1. CDR3 length: 15 residues. Germline CDR1 reads SGHTA; CDR2 reads FQGTGA. The junction had 5 bases not matched to a gene; V was cut back by 5 bases and J by 4 bases. The CDR3 spells CASSKGGAGANVLTF. Written as DNA, the CDR3 is TGTGCCAGCAGCAAAGGGGGCGCCGGGGCCAACGTCCTGACTTTC.

This clone was seen a handful of times. The chain employs TRBV7-2 and TRBJ1-1, with D possibly TRBD1 on 5 matching bases. CDR1 is SGHTA and CDR2 is FQGNSA in the germline V gene. The ends were cut back, 5 bases at V and 4 bases at J, with 17 bases in the middle. The CDR3 contains 15 residues. The CDR3 sequence: CASSQQVLVGTEAFF. In DNA form, the CDR3 reads TGTGCCAGCAGCCAACAGGTGCTGGTGGGCACTGAAGCTTTCTTT. Supplemented by reference TRBV7-2 and TRBJ1-1, the full variable domain reads GAGVSQSPSNKVTEKGKDVELRCDPISGHTALYWYRQSLGQGLEFLIYFQGNSAPDKSGLPSDRFSAERTGGSVSTLTIQRTQQEDSAVYLCASSQQVLVGTEAFFGQGTRLTVV.

The genes are TRBV11-2 and TRBJ2-2, with 11 bases matching TRBD2. J was trimmed by 4 bases and V by 5 bases; bases with no gene match: 6. Per the germline V gene, CDR1 is SGHAT and CDR2 is FQNNGV. CDR3 size: 16 residues. The CDR3 bases are TGTGCCAGCAGCGACTCCGGGACTAGCGGCACCGGGGAGCTGTTTTTT. It is translated as CASSDSGTSGTGELFF.

On this clone: Other DNA sequences in the same sample also yield this CDR3. The rearrangement uses TRBV30 and TRBJ1-2; tentatively, D is TRBD1 (6 bases). There are 12 residues in the CDR3. V lost 5 bases, J lost 8 bases, and 15 bases lay in between. Germline CDR1 reads GTSNPN; CDR2 reads SVGIG (reference sequence). The CDR3 region is CAWRGGGYGYTF. CDR3 sequence (DNA): TGTGCCTGGCGGGGAGGGGGGTACGGCTACACCTTC. The full variable domain, completed using reference TRBV30 and TRBJ1-2, is SQTIHQWPATLVQPVGSPLSLECTVEGTSNPNLYWYRQAAGRGLQLLFYSVGIGQISSEVPQNLSASRPQDRQFILSSKKLLLSDSGFYLCAWRGGGYGYTFGSGTRLTVV.

The chain joins TRBV18 to TRBJ1-4; a weak D match, TRBD1 (5 bases). Germline V CDR1 and CDR2: KGHSH, LQKENI. CDR3 size: 16 residues. V lost 1 base, J lost 8 bases, and 17 bases lay in between. The CDR3 DNA follows: TGTGCCAGCTCACCACACCGGGACCCAGGTAGCGAAAAACTGTTTTTT. The encoded protein is CASSPHRDPGSEKLFF.

The chain employs TRBV27 and TRBJ2-2; D remains unclear. Trimming took off 5 bases at V and 5 bases at J, with 6 bases between the two ends. This CDR3 spans 12 amino acids. Germline loops: CDR1 MNHEY, CDR2 SMNVEV (reference sequence). CDR3 amino acids: CASSTLTGELFF. CDR3 coding DNA: TGTGCCAGCAGTACCCTGACCGGGGAGCTGTTTTTT.

The chain employs TRBV18 and TRBJ1-5, with 8 nucleotides matching TRBD1. V trimming: 5 bases; J trimming: 3 bases; junction bases outside the gene matches: 6. The CDR3 is 15 amino acids. Germline V gives CDR1 KGHSH, CDR2 LQKENI. CDR3 DNA sequence: TGTGCCAGCTCAATCCGGACAGGGATCAATCAGCCCCAGCATTTT. Translation gives CASSIRTGINQPQHF. The complete variable domain, with remaining parts taken from reference TRBV18 and TRBJ1-5, reads NAGVMQNPRHLVRRRGQEARLRCSPMKGHSHVYWYRQLPEEGLKFMVYLQKENIIDESGMPKERFSAEFPKEGPSILRIQQVVRGDSAAYFCASSIRTGINQPQHFGDGTRLSIL.